What follows describes a single T cell receptor beta chain. Only in-frame clones appear in the TCRdb table, and some are missing; sequencing was by immunoSEQ multiplex PCR. The table records 300,000 to 400,000 clones, around 88% of them present only once. This record belongs to a study of blood T cell repertoires in COVID-19. Across the whole study: PBMCs, B-cell-depleted T cells, or T cells were the source of the cDNA or gDNA that made up the material.

Seattle cases were enrolled at active infection and followed longitudinally. The ends were cut back, 4 bases at V and 7 bases at J, with 17 bases in the middle. The germline V gene encodes CDR1 GTSNPN and CDR2 SVGIG (reference sequence). This CDR3 spans 14 amino acids. The genes are TRBV30 and TRBJ2-1; TRBD1 might be the D (6 bases). The material sequenced was peripheral blood. This receptor was taken from a woman aged 55-70 years with COVID-19, enrolled during active disease. This CDR3 reads CAWNLAGDANEQFF. In DNA form, the CDR3 reads TGTGCCTGGAATCTGGCAGGGGACGCAAATGAGCAGTTCTTC.